This T cell receptor beta chain was documented in a study of T-cell memory formation after mild COVID-19. Researchers used 5'RACE with constant-segment primers to make TCR alpha and TCR beta cDNA libraries that carry sample barcodes and UMIs. TCRdb itself ran the 5' RACE reads through MiXCR, one entry per CDR3 protein. The profile shows roughly 160,000 distinct CDR3 sequences, roughly 11% of them singletons. General observations from the study: SARS-CoV-2 specificity of second-wave clones peaking day 37 was unconfirmed. CD4/CD8 balance characterized clones contracting day 15 to 85, and CD4+ skew characterized later expanders. Contracting CD8+ clones were enriched in EMRA, CD4+ mainly in CM and EM.

As regards this clonotype: What it binds is not known.

Trimming cost V 8 bases and J 0 bases, with 11 bases left between them. Germline lookup yields CDR1 SGHTA and CDR2 FQGNSA. The CDR3 is 14 residues long. What was sequenced was PBMCs or a T cell subset sorted from them (not recorded which). This chain joins TRBV7-2 and TRBJ1-3; no firm D call. The receptor comes from a man between 18 and 35 years old who had mild COVID-19 (a few samples of this study predate the infection). Cell type and time point are not known. The chain's CDR3 is CASESRSSGNTIYF. CDR3 sequence (DNA): TGTGCCAGCGAGTCGCGGTCCTCTGGAAACACCATATATTTT.